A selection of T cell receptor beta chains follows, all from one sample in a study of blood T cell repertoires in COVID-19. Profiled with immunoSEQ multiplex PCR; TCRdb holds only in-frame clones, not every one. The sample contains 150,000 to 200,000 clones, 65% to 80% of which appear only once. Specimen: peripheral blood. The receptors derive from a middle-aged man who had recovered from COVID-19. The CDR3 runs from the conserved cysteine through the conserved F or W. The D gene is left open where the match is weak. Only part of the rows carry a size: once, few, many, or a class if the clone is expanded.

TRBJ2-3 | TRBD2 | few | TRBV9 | CASRKSGGTDTQYF | TGTGCCAGCAGGAAAAGCGGGGGCACAGATACGCAGTATTTT
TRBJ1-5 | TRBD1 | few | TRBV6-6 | CASRDRDQPQHF | TGTGCCAGCAGGGACAGGGATCAGCCCCAGCATTTT
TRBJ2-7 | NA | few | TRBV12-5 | CASGLVPGRGEQYF | TGTGCTAGTGGTTTGGTACCGGGGAGAGGCGAGCAGTACTTC
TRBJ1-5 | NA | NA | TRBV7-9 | CASSLYEHNQPQHF | TGTGCCAGCAGCTTATACGAACACAATCAGCCCCAGCATTTT
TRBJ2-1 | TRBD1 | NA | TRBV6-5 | CASSLDRGPYNEQFF | TGTGCCAGCAGTTTAGACAGGGGGCCCTACAATGAGCAGTTCTTC
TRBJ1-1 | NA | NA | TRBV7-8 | CASSSLRGSAEAFF | TGTGCCAGCAGCTCACTCAGGGGTTCGGCTGAAGCTTTCTTT
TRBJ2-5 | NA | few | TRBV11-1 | CASSFRETQYF | TGTGCCAGCAGCTTCCGGGAGACCCAGTACTTC
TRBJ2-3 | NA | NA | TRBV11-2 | CASSLAYTQYF | TGTGCCAGCAGCTTAGCCTACACGCAGTATTTT
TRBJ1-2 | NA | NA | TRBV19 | CASNDRGSNYGYTF | TGTGCCAGTAACGACCGGGGGTCCAACTATGGCTACACCTTC
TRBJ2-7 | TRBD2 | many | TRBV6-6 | CASTPPGRGEQYF | TGTGCCAGCACCCCCCCGGGGAGGGGCGAGCAGTACTTC
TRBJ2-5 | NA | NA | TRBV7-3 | CASSLSREETQYF | TGTGCCAGCAGCTTAAGTAGAGAAGAGACCCAGTACTTC
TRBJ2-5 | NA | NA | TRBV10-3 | CAISARGAEQETQYF | TGTGCCATCAGTGCCAGGGGCGCTGAACAAGAGACCCAGTACTTC
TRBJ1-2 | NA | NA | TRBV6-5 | CASSSARGGYTF | TGTGCCAGCAGTAGCGCCCGCGGCGGCTACACCTTC
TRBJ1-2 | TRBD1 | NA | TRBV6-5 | CATETGGYGYTF | TGTGCCACCGAAACAGGGGGTTATGGCTACACCTTC